These 11 T cell receptor beta chains share one sample of origin, sequenced in a study of beta chain features in type 1 diabetes. Study results and caveats: A moderate, significant TCRB CDR3 shortening appeared in type 1 diabetes across four CD4+ subsets.

No cognate antigen is known for these TCRs. The study reverse transcribed the entire isolated RNA, so it sequenced expressed TCRB transcripts. Assay: immunoSEQ multiplex PCR; the TCRdb copy retains only in-frame clones and omits some. The table shows about 150,000 clones, with 10% occurring only once. The source material was central memory CD4+ T cells from blood. These receptors all come from a man aged 25-45 years with type 1 diabetes.

The sample holds a few counts of this clone. The V and J genes are TRBV5-1 and TRBJ1-2; 9 bases line up with TRBD1. This CDR3 spans 18 amino acids. CDR1 and CDR2 from the germline V gene are SGHRS and YFSETQ. V was clipped by 1 base and J by 8 bases; unmatched bases: 18. This CDR3 reads CASSLFSSFGRTGDGYTF. CDR3 DNA sequence: TGCGCCAGCAGCTTGTTCTCGAGCTTTGGGAGGACAGGGGACGGCTACACCTTC.

This clone was observed a handful of times. The V gene is TRBV7-2, the J gene TRBJ2-3; TRBD2 agrees at 9 bases. This CDR3 has 16 residues. The V gene's germline CDR1 is SGHTA and CDR2 FQGNSA. Losses at the gene ends were 5 bases for V and 0 bases for J; bases not matched to a gene: 6. The chain's CDR3 is CASSILAGTSTDTQYF. In DNA form, the CDR3 reads TGTGCCAGCAGCATTCTAGCGGGGACTAGCACAGATACGCAGTATTTT.

This clone was seen a handful of times. The V call is TRBV28, the J call TRBJ2-6, with D perhaps matching TRBD1 (7 bases). The CDR3 is 17 residues long. Trimming took off 5 bases at V and 2 bases at J, with 16 bases between the two ends. Germline V gene lookup returns CDR1 MDHEN and CDR2 SYDVKM. The CDR3 DNA reads as TGTGCCAGCAGTGCGAGACAGGGACTTCCTGGGGCCAACGTCCTGACTTTC. Translated: CASSARQGLPGANVLTF.

Only a few counts were recorded for this clone. This chain connects TRBV5-4 to TRBJ1-4; D is undetermined. Per the germline V gene, CDR1 is SGHNT and CDR2 is YYREEE (reference sequence). The CDR3 is made up of 13 amino acids. The V end lost 4 bases, the J end lost 10 bases, and 14 bases lay between the germline ends. Written as DNA, the CDR3 is TGTGCCAGCAGCCAAGAAGGTAGCCCAAAACTGTTTTTT. Translated, it gives CASSQEGSPKLFF.

The chain links TRBV14 to TRBJ2-6; D gene uncertain. CDR3 length equals 16 residues. With 0 bases removed from V and 4 bases from J, the gap between germline ends came to 10 bases. CDR1 and CDR2 (germline): SGHDN, FVKESK. DNA of the CDR3: TGTGCCAGCAGCCAAGATCAATCTACCGGGGCCAACGTCCTGACTTTC. Translating it yields CASSQDQSTGANVLTF.

The CDR3 DNA reads as TGCAGCGTCACAGGACAGGGCAACTATGGCTACACCTTC. Amino acids: CSVTGQGNYGYTF. The chain combines TRBV29-1 with TRBJ1-2, with TRBD1 matching 8 bases. J gave up 2 bases and V 6 bases, and 5 bases lay outside the gene matches. Germline assignment: CDR1 SQVTM and CDR2 ANQGSEA. The CDR3 length is 13 residues. Full variable domain (rest looked up from reference TRBV29-1 and TRBJ1-2): SAVISQKPSRDICQRGTSLTIQCQVDSQVTMMFWYRQQPGQSLTLIATANQGSEATYESGFVIDKFPISRPNLTFSTLTVSNMSPEDSSIYLCSVTGQGNYGYTFGSGTRLTVV.

The sample holds a few counts of this clone. The rearrangement joins TRBV19 to TRBJ2-1; possibly TRBD1 for D (6 bases). The CDR3 contains 15 residues. The germline V gene encodes CDR1 LNHDA and CDR2 SQIVND (reference sequence). Trimming took 7 bases from V and 9 from J, leaving 22 bases between them. DNA for the CDR3: TGTGCCAGTACCCCAACAGGGAACTCTGGGACTGAGCAGTTCTTC. This codes for CASTPTGNSGTEQFF.

This clone has only a few counts. This chain links TRBV23-1 with TRBJ2-5, with a possible D match to TRBD1 (8 bases). TRBV23-1 is known as an ORF, though its function is uncertain. This CDR3 spans 15 amino acids. V lost 3 bases to trimming and J lost 4 bases, with 15 bases between them. CDR3 amino acids: CASSQIQGEGETQYF. CDR3 sequence (DNA): TGCGCCAGCAGTCAGATACAGGGGGAGGGAGAGACCCAGTACTTC.

The J gene is TRBJ2-1, the V gene TRBV28, with 11 positions matching TRBD2. Trimming at V came to 8 bases and at J to 8 bases, leaving 8 bases not matched to a gene. The CDR3 runs to 14 residues. Looked up from germline, CDR1 is MDHEN and CDR2 is SYDVKM. The CDR3 sequence: CASSTSGATDEQFF. CDR3 bases: TGTGCCAGCTCGACTAGCGGGGCGACAGATGAGCAGTTCTTC.

This clone was found a few times. This chain joins TRBV28 and TRBJ2-4, with D perhaps matching TRBD2 (6 bases). The CDR3 totals 16 residues. V lost 6 bases and J 0 bases, leaving 15 bases between the germline ends. Germline assignment: CDR1 MDHEN and CDR2 SYDVKM. Here the CDR3 reads CASSGAGLLAKNIQYF. In DNA, the CDR3 is TGTGCCAGCAGCGGGGCGGGGCTACTAGCCAAAAACATTCAGTACTTC.

This clone was recorded a few times. V gene TRBV28 combines with J gene TRBJ2-3, with TRBD2 matching 9 bases. The V and J ends lost 5 bases and 2 bases, in that order; junction bases with no gene match: 11. This CDR3 has 17 amino acids. CDR1 is MDHEN and CDR2 is SYDVKM in the germline V gene. The CDR3 sequence is CASSRPRAGGTTDTQYF. Here the CDR3 DNA reads TGTGCCAGCAGTCGCCCGAGAGCGGGAGGAACCACAGATACGCAGTATTTT.